These 20 T cell receptor beta chains were all obtained from the same sample, sequenced in a study of early T cells in non-severe SARS-CoV-2 infection. TCRdb reprocessed the 5' RACE reads via MiXCR and lists one record per CDR3 protein. Of roughly 80,000 distinct CDR3 sequences in the sample, 11% were seen once. The material was whole blood, obtained at baseline. These receptors originate from an adult who was a healthcare worker with PCR-confirmed SARS-CoV-2 infection or an uninfected control (not recorded which).

The chain has TRBV7-2 and TRBJ2-1; D not certain. The CDR3 runs to 13 residues. From germline, CDR1 is SGHTA and CDR2 FQGNSA. V was clipped by 4 bases and J by 3 bases, with 7 bases between them. CDR3 loop: CASSSTYYNEQFF. Here the CDR3 DNA reads TGTGCCAGCAGCTCGACATACTACAATGAGCAGTTCTTC.

This clonotype was counted a few times. The V call is TRBV15, the J call TRBJ2-3, with D perhaps TRBD2 (6 bases). Germline V CDR1 and CDR2: LNHNV, YYDKDF (reference sequence). The CDR3 totals 15 residues. Trimming removed 0 bases at V and 2 bases at J, with 9 bases between. The CDR3 region has the DNA TGTGCCACCAGCAGAGAGCGGGGAACCACAGATACGCAGTATTTT. Its protein product is CATSRERGTTDTQYF. The variable domain in full, with the rest retrieved from reference TRBV15 and TRBJ2-3, is DAMVIQNPRYQVTQFGKPVTLSCSQTLNHNVMYWYQQKSSQAPKLLFHYYDKDFNNEADTPDNFQSRRPNTSFCFLDIRSPGLGDTAMYLCATSRERGTTDTQYFGPGTRLTVL.

The chain couples TRBV9 to TRBJ1-3, with unresolved D. Per the germline V gene, CDR1 is SGDLS and CDR2 is YYNGEE. The CDR3 is 14 residues long. Trimming stripped 3 bases from V and 2 bases from J, with 9 bases between. The CDR3, as DNA: TGTGCCAGCAGCGCCAAGACAACTGGAAACACCATATATTTT. It is translated as CASSAKTTGNTIYF.

This clonotype showed up many times. The chain combines TRBV6-2 or TRBV6-3 with TRBJ2-5; either TRBD1 or TRBD2 may supply D (5 bases each). With 7 bases removed from V and 5 bases from J, the gap between germline ends came to 17 bases. The CDR3 length is 14 residues. Germline V CDR1 and CDR2: MNHEY, SVGEGT. This chain's CDR3 is CASTSRGQGETQYF. The CDR3 bases are TGTGCCAGCACCTCCCGAGGGCAGGGTGAGACCCAGTACTTC.

This clonotype was observed at least ten times. The chain has TRBV27 and TRBJ1-4; D is perhaps TRBD1 (5 bases). The V end was cut by 5 bases, the J end by 7 bases, with 17 bases between. Germline values: CDR1 MNHEY, CDR2 SMNVEV (reference sequence). This CDR3 has 15 residues. CDR3 sequence (DNA): TGTGCCAGCAGTCGGACACGGACGTCAATTGAAAAACTGTTTTTT. As protein: CASSRTRTSIEKLFF.

The gene calls are TRBV29-1 and TRBJ2-5, with D unclear. Germline V gene sequence: CDR1 SQVTM, CDR2 ANQGSEA. Trimming removed 6 bases at V and 5 bases at J, with 10 bases between. This CDR3 is 11 amino acids long. The CDR3 DNA reads as TGCAGCGTGTTACGTGGGGAGACCCAGTACTTC. As protein: CSVLRGETQYF.

The gene calls are TRBV12-3 or TRBV12-4 and TRBJ1-4; D gene unclear. The CDR3 loop spans 15 amino acids. V was shortened by 5 bases and J by 0 bases, with 10 bases between the two germline ends. CDR3 sequence: CASSPGPATNEKLFF. CDR3 nucleotide sequence: TGTGCCAGCAGTCCCGGTCCAGCAACTAATGAAAAACTGTTTTTT.

The sample holds a few counts of this clonotype. This chain connects TRBV5-1 to TRBJ2-4; possible D gene TRBD2, 5 bases. Germline V CDR1 and CDR2: SGHRS, YFSETQ. There are 14 residues in the CDR3. Trimming cost V 4 bases and J 8 bases, with 16 bases left between them. The CDR3 DNA follows: TGCGCCAGCAGCGCGGCCGGGAAGAGGGACATTCAGTACTTC. It translates to CASSAAGKRDIQYF.

In its sample, this clonotype was seen many times. V is TRBV6-2 or TRBV6-3 and J is TRBJ2-2; no firm D call. CDR1 and CDR2 from the germline V gene are MNHEY and SVGEGT. V lost 5 bases and J 1 base, leaving 5 bases between the germline ends. The CDR3 is 13 amino acids. Written as DNA, the CDR3 is TGTGCCAGCAGTCAGCTGAACACCGGGGAGCTGTTTTTT. Translating gives CASSQLNTGELFF.

This clonotype came up many times. This chain uses TRBV2 with TRBJ1-1; D uncertain. The CDR3 contains 15 residues. The V gene lost 1 base and the J gene lost 0 bases, with 9 bases spanning the gap. Germline CDR1 and CDR2: SNHLY and FYNNEI. The CDR3 DNA reads TGTGCCAGCAGTGAAGTGAAGGTCCTGAACACTGAAGCTTTCTTT. Protein product: CASSEVKVLNTEAFF.

This clonotype showed up many times. This CDR3 reads CASTTGTSYEQYF. CDR3 nucleotide sequence: TGTGCCAGTACTACCGGGACCTCCTACGAGCAGTACTTC. V is TRBV2 and J is TRBJ2-7; tentatively, D is TRBD1 or TRBD2 (5 bases each). Looked up from germline, CDR1 is SNHLY and CDR2 is FYNNEI. Trimming shortened V by 9 bases and J by 0 bases, and 12 bases separated the two germline ends. The CDR3 has 13 amino acids. Full variable domain (missing parts from reference TRBV2 and TRBJ2-7): EPEVTQTPSHQVTQMGQEVILRCVPISNHLYFYWYRQILGQKVEFLVSFYNNEISEKSEIFDDQFSVERPDGSNFTLKIRSTKLEDSAMYFCASTTGTSYEQYFGPGTRLTVT.

Ten or more counts support this clonotype. The V gene is TRBV20-1, the J gene TRBJ1-6, with D possibly being TRBD1 (6 bases). Trimming stripped 6 bases from V and 6 bases from J, with 18 bases between. The V gene's germline CDR1 is DFQATT and CDR2 SNEGSKA (reference sequence). The CDR3 covers 15 residues. CDR3 in amino acids: CSAPAQGQPNSPLHF. The DNA for the CDR3 is TGCAGTGCCCCCGCCCAGGGGCAGCCTAATTCACCCCTCCACTTT.

This chain joins TRBV9 and TRBJ1-6; possible D gene TRBD1, 5 bases. This CDR3 is built from 15 residues. V was cut by 3 bases and J by 8 bases, with 15 bases left in between. In germline, CDR1 is SGDLS, CDR2 YYNGEE. CDR3: CASSAQDTDYSPLHF. In nucleotides, the CDR3 is TGTGCCAGCAGCGCCCAGGACACCGACTATTCACCCCTCCACTTT. The variable domain in full, with the rest retrieved from reference TRBV9 and TRBJ1-6, is DSGVTQTPKHLITATGQRVTLRCSPRSGDLSVYWYQQSLDQGLQFLIQYYNGEERAKGNILERFSAQQFPDLHSELNLSSLELGDSALYFCASSAQDTDYSPLHFGNGTRLTVT.

This clonotype was detected ten times or more. This chain connects TRBV7-3 to TRBJ2-1; D is unresolved. This CDR3 region has 13 residues. The germline V gene has CDR1 SGHTA and CDR2 FQGTGA. Trimming left V 4 bases short and J 5 bases short, with 9 bases between. The CDR3 nucleotides read TGTGCCAGCAGCTCCGGACGACACAATGAGCAGTTCTTC. It specifies CASSSGRHNEQFF. The full variable domain, its missing parts supplied by reference TRBV7-3 and TRBJ2-1, is GAGVSQTPSNKVTEKGKYVELRCDPISGHTALYWYRQSLGQGPEFLIYFQGTGAADDSGLPNDRFFAVRPEGSVSTLKIQRTERGDSAVYLCASSSGRHNEQFFGPGTRLTVL.

This sequence joins TRBV7-3 and TRBJ1-2, with 11 bases identical to TRBD1. The V gene's germline CDR1 is SGHTA and CDR2 FQGTGA. The CDR3 has 14 amino acids. V lost 4 bases and J lost 4; bases outside the gene matches: 2. The chain's CDR3 is CASSSGTGGYGYTF. In DNA form, the CDR3 reads TGTGCCAGCAGCTCCGGGACAGGGGGCTATGGCTACACCTTC.

The chain uses TRBV2 and TRBJ1-5; D uncertain. Per germline, CDR1 SNHLY and CDR2 FYNNEI. The CDR3 covers 14 residues. With 4 bases removed from V and 1 base from J, the gap between germline ends came to 8 bases. The CDR3 DNA reads as TGTGCCAGCAGTGTGGAGAGGAGCAATCAGCCCCAGCATTTT. The encoded protein is CASSVERSNQPQHF. Combining the CDR3 with reference TRBV2 and TRBJ1-5 gives the whole variable domain EPEVTQTPSHQVTQMGQEVILRCVPISNHLYFYWYRQILGQKVEFLVSFYNNEISEKSEIFDDQFSVERPDGSNFTLKIRSTKLEDSAMYFCASSVERSNQPQHFGDGTRLSIL.

This clonotype was seen a handful of times. The rearrangement uses TRBV7-9 and TRBJ1-1; 11 nucleotides agree with TRBD1. The CDR3 is 12 amino acids. Germline lookup yields CDR1 SEHNR and CDR2 FQNEAQ (reference sequence). Germline trimming cut 5 bases from V and 10 bases from J; bases unmatched to any gene: 3. CDR3 bases: TGTGCCAGCAGCGCCGGGACAGGGGGAGCTTTCTTT. Translation gives CASSAGTGGAFF.

The V and J genes are TRBV29-1 and TRBJ2-5; possible D gene TRBD1, 5 bases. Germline lookup yields CDR1 SQVTM and CDR2 ANQGSEA. This CDR3 is 13 amino acids long. Trimming pared 6 bases from V and 5 bases from J, leaving 16 bases between. Here the CDR3 DNA reads TGCAGCGTGAAGCAGGGTAATCGGGAGACCCAGTACTTC. Translating it yields CSVKQGNRETQYF.

This clonotype has just a few counts. This rearrangement joins TRBV6-6 to TRBJ2-7; D not certain. Trimming stripped 2 bases from V and 6 bases from J, with 14 bases between. CDR3 length equals 14 residues. CDR1 MNHNY and CDR2 SVGAGI come from the germline V gene (reference sequence). CDR3: CASSYGGTSGEQYF. Here the CDR3 DNA reads TGTGCCAGCAGTTACGGTGGAACATCCGGCGAGCAGTACTTC.

The V gene is TRBV5-6, the J gene TRBJ1-1; D is perhaps TRBD1 (5 bases). Germline CDR1 reads SGHDT; CDR2 reads YYEEEE. This CDR3 is 12 amino acids long. V shed 0 bases and J shed 11 bases, with 11 bases lying between them. This CDR3 reads CASSLVGDLAFF. The CDR3 DNA sequence: TGTGCCAGCAGCTTGGTGGGGGATTTGGCTTTCTTT.